This T cell receptor (beta chain) was sequenced for a study of cytomegalovirus exposure and HLA in healthy donors (dated by TCRdb to about 2017). Notes on the research overall: A later analysis indicated that the roughly 130 validation repertoires were generated on the platform also employed for the approximately 700 repertoires of the first cohort. The study aimed to test whether cataloging public T cell receptors could reveal signatures of past pathogen exposure. In addition to the first cohort of 650 to 800 subjects, a separate validation cohort of around 110 different subjects was used. High-throughput TCR immunosequencing, statistical association of individual TCRs with disease status, and machine learning were combined to predict cytomegalovirus infection status. The investigation overall reported the following: The study listed approximately 160 TCR beta chains as associated with cytomegalovirus. The authors suggested that the approach could potentially be generalized to other disease states and immunological phenotypes. The classifier was reported to diagnose cytomegalovirus status with high specificity and sensitivity in both the original and validation cohorts. In vitro tests confirmed that a few of the cytomegalovirus-associated TCR beta chains recognize cytomegalovirus antigens. Most TCR sequences were observed very rarely across donors, whereas some public TCRs were present in many individuals. A later analysis lacked HLA typing for the validation cohort, so it scored co-occurrence in that cohort across all 120 repertoires. In a later analysis, TCRs clustered in the first cohort were found to also tend to co-occur in the 130 or so validation repertoires, with 94% of cluster scores above 0.

Separate from the approximately 730-subject first cohort, the validation cohort of some 130 subjects was the group to which the donors belonged. On this clone: There is no known antigen for this receptor. The record has no base qualities; no much larger clone is one base away.

Libraries were prepared through the immunoSEQ multiplex PCR assay. The published analysis was carried out like this. A statistical classification framework was developed to diagnose cytomegalovirus status using the catalog of TCR beta chain sequences. TCRdb's version of the immuneACCESS table is confined to in-frame rearrangements and falls short of the full clone set. An unresolved V gene accounts for under half of the shortfall where checked; the remainder is of unknown origin. That table supplies the V and J calls and clone size; D and trimming were determined from the DNA. The sample table contains around 350,000 clones; only one count was recorded for roughly 88% of them. Roughly 0.83% of the sample rests with the top ten. Its CDR3 holds 16 amino acids, cysteine through phenylalanine. Just the 48-base CDR3 DNA is kept, in frame starting at base 1. CDR1 and CDR2 (MNHEY, SVGAGI) derive from the germline V gene. Trimming accounts for 4 bases at V and 7 bases at J, while the number of junction bases matched to no gene is 15.

The source is a woman younger than 35 in good health and CMV-seronegative. The sample taken for sequencing was PBMCs. The rearrangement combines TRBV6-5 with TRBJ1-2, with 7 bases aligning to TRBD1. In nucleotides, the sequence is TGTGCCAGCAGTTCTGTCCTTGGCAGGGGGTCGGGTGGCTACACCTTC. Its translation is CASSSVLGRGSGGYTF.